The following is a T cell receptor (beta chain) sequence with its context. There is no known antigen for this receptor. No much larger clone exists at a distance of one base, and base qualities are not known. Other DNA sequences of this sample code for an identical CDR3. The CDR3 regions of human TCRbeta chains were analyzed by immunosequencing. In the paper's pipeline: TCRs in the repertoires were matched against a reference library of SARS-CoV-2-specific TCRs that had been generated with the MIRA antigen-specificity platform. Breadth was defined as the fraction of unique TCRs that were SARS-CoV-2-associated, and depth was defined as the fraction of total T cells that were SARS-CoV-2-associated. Using the MIRA data, each spike-specific TCR was assigned both to the spike region to which the TCR was reactive and to a CD4 or CD8 class. Log10-transformed breadth and depth values were compared by one-way ANOVA with Sidak's multiple comparisons tests. TCRdb re-hosts the immuneACCESS table, in-frame sequences only. Its copies lack some clones; in the studies checked, an unresolved V gene accounts for under half of them, and the cause for the rest is not known. The V and J calls and clone size are taken from that table; D and trimming were inferred from the DNA. This sample has some 54,000 clones in its table, and approximately 90% of those were observed once. Clones ranked in the top ten supply 3% to 4.5% of the sample.

The sample originates from a study of T cell responses to AZD1222 COVID-19 vaccine (dated by TCRdb to the early 2020s). For the study in its entirety: Because spike-specific TCR depth and breadth did not differ between the two schedules, AZD1222 recipients who got a second dose at roughly 4 weeks were pooled with those who got a second dose at roughly 12 weeks. Enrollment into the trials was organized by age into subgroups of 18-55, 56-69 and 70-plus years, and those subgroups contained approximately 160, 26 and 62 TCR-sequenced participants, respectively. TCR sequencing covered 230 or so trial participants: about 210 given two doses of AZD1222 and approximately 25 given two doses of MenACWY control vaccine. Results the study describes overall, beyond this receptor: In the small 56-69-year group, the increase in depth fell short of significance, most likely because of low power. A significant rise in spike-specific TCR breadth and depth was observed after two AZD1222 doses relative to day 0 and relative to MenACWY recipients. Conclusions about previously exposed vaccinees are limited because only five or six AZD1222 recipients were SARS-CoV-2 seropositive at baseline. Vaccine-associated CD4 TCRs spanned the whole spike protein, with dominant responses in regions 160-218 and 743-854. Nearly half of unique spike-specific TCRs reportedly recognized epitopes outside regions mutated in the B.1.351 and B.1.1.7 variants. Because no day 14 peak-response samples were available, the repertoires could be characterized only after the peak T cell response. Most participants were white British and females outnumbered males, and the authors suggested that clonal diversity may have been underestimated.

The time point tag for this specimen amounts to: baseline before first vaccination. The vaccinee samples were drawn from two UK trials, COV001 and COV002, one of which was a single-blind randomized controlled phase 2/3 trial testing AZD1222 (ChAdOx1 nCoV-19) in healthy adults. For TCRbeta chain sequencing, PBMC samples from trial participants were taken at day 0 and at day 28 after the second dose. The receptor's source is an adult in good health. Source: peripheral blood, taken on day 0 of AZD1222 vaccination.

The nucleotide sequence reads as follows: TGTGCCAGTAGTATCCCTAATCAGCCCCAGCATTTT. Translated, it reads CASSIPNQPQHF. The rearranged segments are TRBV19 and TRBJ1-5; a confident D gene designation cannot be given. Trimming costs V 3 bases and J 4 bases, and their ends lie 4 bases apart. Including the terminal cysteine and phenylalanine, the CDR3 comprises 12 residues. The DNA shown is the 36-base CDR3, in frame from base 1. CDR1 and CDR2 were assigned from the germline V gene (reference sequence) as LNHDA and SQIVND.